Described below is a single T cell receptor beta chain sequence and its context. Its target is unknown. The entry originates in a study of CD8 T cells in Susac syndrome. Broader study findings: The study conceded that relatively few individuals underwent its TCR sequencing and HLA analysis.

Reverse transcription of about 0.5 to 1 ug RNA used random hexamers. The method of amplification for TCR beta CDR3 was immunoSEQ multiplex PCR, covering 54 Vbeta and 13 Jbeta. TCRdb called the immunoSEQ multiplex PCR reads again in MiXCR, with one record for every CDR3 protein. Of approximately 170,000 distinct CDR3 sequences in the sample, around 93% were seen once. Per the germline V gene, CDR1 is DFQATT and CDR2 is SNEGSKA (reference sequence). The CDR3 covers 12 residues. The V end was cut by 3 bases, the J end by 5 bases, with 10 bases between. Sequencing targeted TCR beta in T cells from blood (CD8+ and CD4+).

This sequence was found in a human donor in good health. The specimen was CD4+ T cells from PBMCs. The gene calls are TRBV20-1 and TRBJ2-5; D is unclear. The CDR3 nucleotides read TGCAGTGCTAGTTGGCGAGGCGAGACCCAGTACTTC. It specifies CSASWRGETQYF.